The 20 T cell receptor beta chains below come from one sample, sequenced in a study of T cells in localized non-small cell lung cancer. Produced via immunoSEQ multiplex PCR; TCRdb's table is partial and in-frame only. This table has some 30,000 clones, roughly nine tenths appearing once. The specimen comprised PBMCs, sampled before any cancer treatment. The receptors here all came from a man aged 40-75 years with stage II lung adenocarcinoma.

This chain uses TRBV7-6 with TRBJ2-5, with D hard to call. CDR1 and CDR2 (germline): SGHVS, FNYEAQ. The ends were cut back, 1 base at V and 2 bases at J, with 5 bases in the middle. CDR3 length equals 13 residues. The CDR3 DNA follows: TGTGCCAGCAGCTTAGGACGGCAAGAGACCCAGTACTTC. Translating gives CASSLGRQETQYF.

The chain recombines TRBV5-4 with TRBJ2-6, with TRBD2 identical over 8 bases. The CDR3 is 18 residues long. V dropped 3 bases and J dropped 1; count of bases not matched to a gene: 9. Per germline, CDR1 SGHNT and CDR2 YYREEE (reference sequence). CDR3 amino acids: CASSSLSGLASGANVLTF. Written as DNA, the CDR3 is TGTGCCAGCAGCTCCCTGTCCGGACTAGCATCTGGGGCCAACGTCCTGACTTTC.

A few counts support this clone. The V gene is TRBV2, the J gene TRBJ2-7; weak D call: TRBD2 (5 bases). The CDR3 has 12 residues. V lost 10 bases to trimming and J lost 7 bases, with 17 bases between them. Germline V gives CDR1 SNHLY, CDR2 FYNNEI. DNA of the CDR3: TGTGCCACCGAGGGAGCTGAGGGAGAGCAGTACTTC. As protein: CATEGAEGEQYF.

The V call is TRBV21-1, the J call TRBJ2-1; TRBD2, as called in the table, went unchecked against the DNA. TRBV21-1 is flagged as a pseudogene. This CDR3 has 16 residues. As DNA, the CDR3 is TGTGCCAGCAGCCGACCCTTAGCGGGAGGCTACAATGAGCAGTTCTTC. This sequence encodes CASSRPLAGGYNEQFF.

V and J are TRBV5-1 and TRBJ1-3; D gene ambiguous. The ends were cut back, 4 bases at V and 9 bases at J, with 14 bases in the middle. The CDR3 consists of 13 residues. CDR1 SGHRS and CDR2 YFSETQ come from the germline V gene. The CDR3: CASSQSRDSTIYF. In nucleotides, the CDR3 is TGCGCCAGCAGCCAGTCACGGGATAGCACCATATATTTT.

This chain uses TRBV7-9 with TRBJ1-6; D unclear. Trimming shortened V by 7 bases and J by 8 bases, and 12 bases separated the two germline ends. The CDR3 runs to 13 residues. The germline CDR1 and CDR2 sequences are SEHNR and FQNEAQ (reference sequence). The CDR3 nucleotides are TGTGCCAGCACCGGGTCCAGAGATTCACCCCTCCACTTT. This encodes CASTGSRDSPLHF.

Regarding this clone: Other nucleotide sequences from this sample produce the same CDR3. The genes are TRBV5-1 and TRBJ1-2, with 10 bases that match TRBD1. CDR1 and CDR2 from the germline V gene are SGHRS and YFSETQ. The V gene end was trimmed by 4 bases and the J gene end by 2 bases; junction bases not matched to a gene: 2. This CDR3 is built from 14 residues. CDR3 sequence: CASSTGQGNYGYTF. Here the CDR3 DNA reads TGCGCCAGCAGCACGGGACAGGGGAACTATGGCTACACCTTC.

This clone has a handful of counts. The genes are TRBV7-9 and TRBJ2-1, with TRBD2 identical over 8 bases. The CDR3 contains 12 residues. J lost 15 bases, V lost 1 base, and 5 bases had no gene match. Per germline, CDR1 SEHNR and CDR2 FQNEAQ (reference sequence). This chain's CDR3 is CASSLGLAGRFF. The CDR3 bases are TGTGCCAGCAGCTTAGGGCTAGCGGGCCGGTTCTTC. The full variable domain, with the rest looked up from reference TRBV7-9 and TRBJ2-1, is DTGVSQNPRHKITKRGQNVTFRCDPISEHNRLYWYRQTLGQGPEFLTYFQNEAQLEKSRLLSDRFSAERPKGSFSTLEIQRTEQGDSAMYLCASSLGLAGRFFGPGTRLTVL.

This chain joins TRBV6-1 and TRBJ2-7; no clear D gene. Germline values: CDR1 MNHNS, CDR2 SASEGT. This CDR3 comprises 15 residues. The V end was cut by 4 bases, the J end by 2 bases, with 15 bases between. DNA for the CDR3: TGTGCCAGCAGTGGACCGCTAATTCAAACCTACGAGCAGTACTTC. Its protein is CASSGPLIQTYEQYF.

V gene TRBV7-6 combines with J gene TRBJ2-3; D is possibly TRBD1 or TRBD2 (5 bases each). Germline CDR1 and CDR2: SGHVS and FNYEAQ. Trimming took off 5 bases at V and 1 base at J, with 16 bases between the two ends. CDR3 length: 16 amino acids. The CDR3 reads CASSSPPGQRTDTQYF. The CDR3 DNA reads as TGTGCCAGCAGCAGTCCTCCGGGGCAGCGCACAGATACGCAGTATTTT.

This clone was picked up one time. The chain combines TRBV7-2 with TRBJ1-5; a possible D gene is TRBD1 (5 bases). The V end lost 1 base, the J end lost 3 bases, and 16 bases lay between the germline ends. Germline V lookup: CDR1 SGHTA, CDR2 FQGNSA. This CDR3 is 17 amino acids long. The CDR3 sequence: CASSLEQVPGLNQPQHF. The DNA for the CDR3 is TGTGCCAGCAGCTTAGAACAGGTGCCCGGGCTCAATCAGCCCCAGCATTTT.

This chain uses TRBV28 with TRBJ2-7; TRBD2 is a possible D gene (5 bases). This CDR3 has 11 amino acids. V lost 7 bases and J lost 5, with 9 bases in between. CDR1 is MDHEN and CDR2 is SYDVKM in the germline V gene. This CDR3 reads CASKQRNEQYF. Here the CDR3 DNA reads TGTGCCAGCAAACAGCGGAACGAGCAGTACTTC.

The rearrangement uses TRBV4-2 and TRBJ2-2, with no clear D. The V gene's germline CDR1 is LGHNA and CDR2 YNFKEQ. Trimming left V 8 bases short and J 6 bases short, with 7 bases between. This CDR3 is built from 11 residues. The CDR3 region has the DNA TGTGCCAGCGCTATGTCCGGGGAGCTGTTTTTT. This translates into CASAMSGELFF.

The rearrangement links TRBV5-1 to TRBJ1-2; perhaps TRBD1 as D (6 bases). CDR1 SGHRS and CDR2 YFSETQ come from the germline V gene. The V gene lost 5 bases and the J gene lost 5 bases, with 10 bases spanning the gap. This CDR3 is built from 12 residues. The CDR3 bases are TGCGCCAGCAGGGCAGGGGTGTATGGCTACACCTTC. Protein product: CASRAGVYGYTF.

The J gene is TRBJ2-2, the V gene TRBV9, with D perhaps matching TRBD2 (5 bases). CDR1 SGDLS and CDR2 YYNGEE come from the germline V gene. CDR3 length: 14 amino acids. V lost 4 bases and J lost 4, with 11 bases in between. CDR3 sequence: CASSLEGSTGELFF. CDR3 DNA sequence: TGTGCCAGCAGCTTAGAGGGTAGCACCGGGGAGCTGTTTTTT.

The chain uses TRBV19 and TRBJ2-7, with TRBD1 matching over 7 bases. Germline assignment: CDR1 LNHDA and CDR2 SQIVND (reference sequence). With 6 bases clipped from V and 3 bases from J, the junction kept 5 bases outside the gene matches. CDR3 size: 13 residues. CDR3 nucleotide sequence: TGTGCCAGTAGCCTGACAGGGAACTACGAGCAGTACTTC. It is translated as CASSLTGNYEQYF.

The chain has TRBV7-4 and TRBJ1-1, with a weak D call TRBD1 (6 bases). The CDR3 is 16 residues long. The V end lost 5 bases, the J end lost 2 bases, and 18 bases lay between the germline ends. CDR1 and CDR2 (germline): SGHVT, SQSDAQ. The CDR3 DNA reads TGTGCCAGCAGCCCAGGGGAGGGATGGGTTAACACTGAAGCTTTCTTT. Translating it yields CASSPGEGWVNTEAFF.

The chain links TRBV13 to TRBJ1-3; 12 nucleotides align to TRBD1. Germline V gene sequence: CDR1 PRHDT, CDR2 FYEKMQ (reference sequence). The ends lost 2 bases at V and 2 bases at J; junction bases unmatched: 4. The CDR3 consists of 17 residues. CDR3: CASSLLGQGAAGNTIYF. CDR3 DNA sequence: TGTGCCAGCAGCTTATTGGGACAGGGGGCGGCTGGAAACACCATATATTTT.

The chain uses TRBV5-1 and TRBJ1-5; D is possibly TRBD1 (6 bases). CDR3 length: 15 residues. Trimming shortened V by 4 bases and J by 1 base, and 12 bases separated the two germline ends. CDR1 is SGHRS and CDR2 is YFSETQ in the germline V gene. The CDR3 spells CASSEGGRSNQPQHF. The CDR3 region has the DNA TGCGCCAGCAGCGAAGGGGGGAGGAGCAATCAGCCCCAGCATTTT.

CDR3 bases: TGTGCCAGTGGGTACCGGGCCACTAATGAAAAACTGTTTTTT. Translated, it gives CASGYRATNEKLFF. The J gene is TRBJ1-4, the V gene TRBV2; no clear D gene. The germline V gene encodes CDR1 SNHLY and CDR2 FYNNEI. V shed 9 bases and J shed 2 bases, with 13 bases lying between them. CDR3 length equals 14 residues.